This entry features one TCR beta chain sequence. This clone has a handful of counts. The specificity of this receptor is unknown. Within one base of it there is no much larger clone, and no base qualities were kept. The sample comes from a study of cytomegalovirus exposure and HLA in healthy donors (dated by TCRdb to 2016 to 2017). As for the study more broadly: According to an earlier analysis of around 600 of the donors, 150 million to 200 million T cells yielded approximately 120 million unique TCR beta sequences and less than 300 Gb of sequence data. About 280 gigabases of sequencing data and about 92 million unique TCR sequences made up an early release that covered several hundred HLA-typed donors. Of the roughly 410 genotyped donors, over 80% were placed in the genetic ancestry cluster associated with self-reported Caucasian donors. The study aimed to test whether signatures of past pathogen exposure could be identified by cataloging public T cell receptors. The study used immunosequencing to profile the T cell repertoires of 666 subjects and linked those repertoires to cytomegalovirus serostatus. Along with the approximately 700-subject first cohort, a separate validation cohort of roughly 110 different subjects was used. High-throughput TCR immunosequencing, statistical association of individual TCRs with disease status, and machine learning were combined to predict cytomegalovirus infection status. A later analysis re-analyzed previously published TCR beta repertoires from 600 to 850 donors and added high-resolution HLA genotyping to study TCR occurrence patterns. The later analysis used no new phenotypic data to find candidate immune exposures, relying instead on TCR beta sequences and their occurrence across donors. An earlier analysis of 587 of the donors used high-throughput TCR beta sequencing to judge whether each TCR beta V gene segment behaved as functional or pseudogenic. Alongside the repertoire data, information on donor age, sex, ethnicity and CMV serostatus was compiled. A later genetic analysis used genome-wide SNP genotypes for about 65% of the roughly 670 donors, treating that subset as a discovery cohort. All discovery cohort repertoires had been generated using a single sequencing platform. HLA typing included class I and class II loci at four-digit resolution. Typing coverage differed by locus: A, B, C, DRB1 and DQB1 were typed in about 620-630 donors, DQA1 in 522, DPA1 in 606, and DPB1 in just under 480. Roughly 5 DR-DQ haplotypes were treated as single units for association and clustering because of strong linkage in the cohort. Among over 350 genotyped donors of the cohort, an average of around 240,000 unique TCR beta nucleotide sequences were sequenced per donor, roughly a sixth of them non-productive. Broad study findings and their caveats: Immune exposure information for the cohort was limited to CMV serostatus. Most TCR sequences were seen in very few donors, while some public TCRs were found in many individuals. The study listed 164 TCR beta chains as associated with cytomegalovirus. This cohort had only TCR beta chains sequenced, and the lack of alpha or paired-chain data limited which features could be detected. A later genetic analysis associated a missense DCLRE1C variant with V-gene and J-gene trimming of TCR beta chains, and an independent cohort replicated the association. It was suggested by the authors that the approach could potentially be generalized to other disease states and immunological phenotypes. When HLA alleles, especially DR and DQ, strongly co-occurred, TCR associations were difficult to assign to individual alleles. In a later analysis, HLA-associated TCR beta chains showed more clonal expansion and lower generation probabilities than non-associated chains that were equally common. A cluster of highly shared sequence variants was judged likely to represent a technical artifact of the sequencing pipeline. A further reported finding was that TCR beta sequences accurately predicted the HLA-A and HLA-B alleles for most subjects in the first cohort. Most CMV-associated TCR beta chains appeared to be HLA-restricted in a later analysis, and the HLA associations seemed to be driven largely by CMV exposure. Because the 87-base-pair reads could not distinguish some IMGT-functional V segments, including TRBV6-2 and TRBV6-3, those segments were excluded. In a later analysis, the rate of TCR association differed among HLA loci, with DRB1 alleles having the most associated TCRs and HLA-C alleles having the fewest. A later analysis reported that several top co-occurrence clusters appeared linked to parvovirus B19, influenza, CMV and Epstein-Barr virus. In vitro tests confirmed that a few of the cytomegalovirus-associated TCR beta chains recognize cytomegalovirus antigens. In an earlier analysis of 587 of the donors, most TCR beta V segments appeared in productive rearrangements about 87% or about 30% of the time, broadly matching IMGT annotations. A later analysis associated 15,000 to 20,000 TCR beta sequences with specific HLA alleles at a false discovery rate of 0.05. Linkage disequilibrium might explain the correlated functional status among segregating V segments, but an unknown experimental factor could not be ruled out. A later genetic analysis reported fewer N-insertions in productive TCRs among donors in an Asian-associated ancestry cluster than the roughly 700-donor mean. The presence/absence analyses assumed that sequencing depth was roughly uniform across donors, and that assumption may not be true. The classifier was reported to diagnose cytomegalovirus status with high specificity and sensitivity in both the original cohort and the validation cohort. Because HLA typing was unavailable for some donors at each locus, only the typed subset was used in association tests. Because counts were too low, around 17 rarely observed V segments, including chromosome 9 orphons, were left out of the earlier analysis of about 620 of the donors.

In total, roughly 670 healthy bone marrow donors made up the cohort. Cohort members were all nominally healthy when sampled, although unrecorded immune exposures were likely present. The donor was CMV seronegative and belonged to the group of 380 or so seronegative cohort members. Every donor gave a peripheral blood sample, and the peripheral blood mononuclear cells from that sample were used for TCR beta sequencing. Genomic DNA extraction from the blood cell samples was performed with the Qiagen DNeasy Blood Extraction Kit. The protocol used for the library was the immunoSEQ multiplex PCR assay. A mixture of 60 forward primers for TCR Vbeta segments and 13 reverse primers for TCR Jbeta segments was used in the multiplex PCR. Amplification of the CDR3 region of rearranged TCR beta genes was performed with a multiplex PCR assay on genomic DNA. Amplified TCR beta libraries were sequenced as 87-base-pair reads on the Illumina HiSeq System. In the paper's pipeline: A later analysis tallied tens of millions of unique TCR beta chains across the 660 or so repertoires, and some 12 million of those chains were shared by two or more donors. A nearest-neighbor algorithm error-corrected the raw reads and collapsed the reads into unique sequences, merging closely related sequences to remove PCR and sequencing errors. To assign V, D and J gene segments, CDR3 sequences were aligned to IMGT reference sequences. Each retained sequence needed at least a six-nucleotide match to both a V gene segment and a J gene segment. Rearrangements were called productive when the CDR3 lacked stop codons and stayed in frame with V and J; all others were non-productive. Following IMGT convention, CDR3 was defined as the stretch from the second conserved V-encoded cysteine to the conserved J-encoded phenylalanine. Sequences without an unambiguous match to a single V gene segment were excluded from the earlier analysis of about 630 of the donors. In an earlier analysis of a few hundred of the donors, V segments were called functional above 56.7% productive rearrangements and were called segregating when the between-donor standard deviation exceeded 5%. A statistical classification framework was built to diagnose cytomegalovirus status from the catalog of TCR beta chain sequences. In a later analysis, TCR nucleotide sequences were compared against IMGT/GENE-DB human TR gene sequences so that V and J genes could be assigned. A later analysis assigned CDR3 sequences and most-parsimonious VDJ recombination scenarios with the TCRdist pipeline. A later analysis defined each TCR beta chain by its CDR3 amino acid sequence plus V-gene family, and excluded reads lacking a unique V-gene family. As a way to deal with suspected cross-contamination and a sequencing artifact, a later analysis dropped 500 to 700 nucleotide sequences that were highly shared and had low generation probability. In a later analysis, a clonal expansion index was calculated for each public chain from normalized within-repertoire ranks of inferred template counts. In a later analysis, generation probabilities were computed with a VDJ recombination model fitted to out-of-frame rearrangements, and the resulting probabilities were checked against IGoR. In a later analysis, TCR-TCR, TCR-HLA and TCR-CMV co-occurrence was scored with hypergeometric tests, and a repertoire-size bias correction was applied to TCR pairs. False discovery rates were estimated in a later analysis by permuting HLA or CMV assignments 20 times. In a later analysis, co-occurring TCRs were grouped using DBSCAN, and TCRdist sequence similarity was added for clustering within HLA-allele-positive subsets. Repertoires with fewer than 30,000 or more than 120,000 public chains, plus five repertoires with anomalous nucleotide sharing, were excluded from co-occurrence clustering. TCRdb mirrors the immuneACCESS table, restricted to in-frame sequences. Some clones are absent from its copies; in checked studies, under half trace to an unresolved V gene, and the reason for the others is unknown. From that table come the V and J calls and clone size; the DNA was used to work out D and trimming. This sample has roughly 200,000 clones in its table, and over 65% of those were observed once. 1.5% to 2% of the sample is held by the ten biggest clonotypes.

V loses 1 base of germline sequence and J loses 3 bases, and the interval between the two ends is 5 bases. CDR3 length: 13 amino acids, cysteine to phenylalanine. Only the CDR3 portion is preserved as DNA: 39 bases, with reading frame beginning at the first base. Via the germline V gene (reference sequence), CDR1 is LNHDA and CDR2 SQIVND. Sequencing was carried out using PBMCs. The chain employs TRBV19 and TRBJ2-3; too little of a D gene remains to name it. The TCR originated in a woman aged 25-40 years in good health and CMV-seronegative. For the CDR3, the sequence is CASSIGLTDTQYF. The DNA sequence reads TGTGCCAGTAGTATAGGACTGACAGATACGCAGTATTTT.